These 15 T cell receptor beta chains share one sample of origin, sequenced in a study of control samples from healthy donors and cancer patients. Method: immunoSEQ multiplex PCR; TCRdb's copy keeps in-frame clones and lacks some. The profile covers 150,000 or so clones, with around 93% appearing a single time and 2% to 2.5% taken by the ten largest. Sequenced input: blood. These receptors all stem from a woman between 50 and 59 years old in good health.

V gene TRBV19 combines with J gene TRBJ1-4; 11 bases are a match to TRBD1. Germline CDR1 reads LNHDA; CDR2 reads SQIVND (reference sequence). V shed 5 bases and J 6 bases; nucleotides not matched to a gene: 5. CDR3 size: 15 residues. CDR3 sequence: CASSGRTGGDEKLFF. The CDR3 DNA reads TGTGCCAGTAGTGGAAGGACAGGGGGCGATGAAAAACTGTTTTTT.

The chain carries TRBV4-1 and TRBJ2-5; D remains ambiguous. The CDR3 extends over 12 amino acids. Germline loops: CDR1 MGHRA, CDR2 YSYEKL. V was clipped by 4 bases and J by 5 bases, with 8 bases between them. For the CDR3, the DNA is TGCGCCAGCAGCCCCCTTGGGGAGACCCAGTACTTC. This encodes CASSPLGETQYF.

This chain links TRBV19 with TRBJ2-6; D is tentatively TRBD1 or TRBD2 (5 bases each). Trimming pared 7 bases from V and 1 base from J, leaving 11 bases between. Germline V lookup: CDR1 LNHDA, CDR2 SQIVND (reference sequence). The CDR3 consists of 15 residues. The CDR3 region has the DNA TGTGCCAGTATTCAGGGAGCGTCTGGGGCCAACGTCCTGACTTTC. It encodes CASIQGASGANVLTF.

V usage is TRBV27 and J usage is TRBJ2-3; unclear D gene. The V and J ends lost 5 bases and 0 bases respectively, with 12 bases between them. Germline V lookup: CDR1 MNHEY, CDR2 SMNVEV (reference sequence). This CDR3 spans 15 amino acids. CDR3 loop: CASSGVRLSTDTQYF. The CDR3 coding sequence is TGTGCCAGCAGTGGGGTACGGCTTAGCACAGATACGCAGTATTTT.

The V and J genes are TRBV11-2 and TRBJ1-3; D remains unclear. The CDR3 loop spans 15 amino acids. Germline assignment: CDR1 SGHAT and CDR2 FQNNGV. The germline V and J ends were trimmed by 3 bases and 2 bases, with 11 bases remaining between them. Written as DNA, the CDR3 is TGTGCCAGCAGCTTGGTGGGGTTGACTGGAAACACCATATATTTT. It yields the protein CASSLVGLTGNTIYF.

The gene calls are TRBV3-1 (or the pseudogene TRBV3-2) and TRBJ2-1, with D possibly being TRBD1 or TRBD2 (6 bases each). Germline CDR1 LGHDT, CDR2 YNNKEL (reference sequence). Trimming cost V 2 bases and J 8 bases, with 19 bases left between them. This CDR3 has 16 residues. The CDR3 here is CASSQLRRDIGDEQFF. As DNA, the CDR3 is TGTGCCAGCAGCCAACTTCGGAGGGACATTGGGGATGAGCAGTTCTTC.

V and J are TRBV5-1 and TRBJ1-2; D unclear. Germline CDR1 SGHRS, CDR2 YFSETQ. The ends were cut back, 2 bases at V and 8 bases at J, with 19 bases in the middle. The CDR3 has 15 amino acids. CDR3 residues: CASSLDRVDRRGYTF. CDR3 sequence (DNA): TGCGCCAGCAGCTTAGACCGGGTCGATCGACGAGGCTACACCTTC. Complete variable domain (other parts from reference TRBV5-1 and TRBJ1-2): KAGVTQTPRYLIKTRGQQVTLSCSPISGHRSVSWYQQTPGQGLQFLFEYFSETQRNKGNFPGRFSGRQFSNSRSEMNVSTLELGDSALYLCASSLDRVDRRGYTFGSGTRLTVV.

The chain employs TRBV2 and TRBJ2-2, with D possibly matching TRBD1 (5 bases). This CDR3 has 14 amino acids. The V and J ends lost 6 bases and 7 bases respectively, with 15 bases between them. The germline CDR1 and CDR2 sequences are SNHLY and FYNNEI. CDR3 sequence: CASSAQGQGGELFF. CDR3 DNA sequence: TGTGCCAGCAGCGCGCAGGGCCAGGGCGGGGAGCTGTTTTTT. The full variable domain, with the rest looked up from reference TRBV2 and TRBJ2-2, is EPEVTQTPSHQVTQMGQEVILRCVPISNHLYFYWYRQILGQKVEFLVSFYNNEISEKSEIFDDQFSVERPDGSNFTLKIRSTKLEDSAMYFCASSAQGQGGELFFGEGSRLTVL.

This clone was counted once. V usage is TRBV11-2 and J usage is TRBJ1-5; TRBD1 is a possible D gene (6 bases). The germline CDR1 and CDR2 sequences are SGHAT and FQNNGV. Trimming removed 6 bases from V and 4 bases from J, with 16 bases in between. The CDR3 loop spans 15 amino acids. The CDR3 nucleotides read TGTGCCAGCAGTACAGGGTCTAGCCCTAATCAGCCCCAGCATTTT. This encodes CASSTGSSPNQPQHF.

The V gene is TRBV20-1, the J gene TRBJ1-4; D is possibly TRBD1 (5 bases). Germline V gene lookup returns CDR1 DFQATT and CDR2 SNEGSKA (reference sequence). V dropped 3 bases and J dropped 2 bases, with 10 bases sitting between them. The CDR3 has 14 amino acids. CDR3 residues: CSASGTGTNEKLFF. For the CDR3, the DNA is TGCAGTGCTAGTGGGACGGGTACTAATGAAAAACTGTTTTTT.

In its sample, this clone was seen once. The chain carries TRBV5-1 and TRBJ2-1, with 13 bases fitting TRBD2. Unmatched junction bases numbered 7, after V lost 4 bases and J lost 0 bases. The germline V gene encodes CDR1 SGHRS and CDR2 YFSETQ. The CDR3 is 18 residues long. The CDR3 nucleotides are TGCGCCAGCAGCCCAACTAGCGGGGGGGCCCGCTCCTACAATGAGCAGTTCTTC. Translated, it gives CASSPTSGGARSYNEQFF.

The CDR3 here is CASSALYTGYTF. The CDR3 coding sequence is TGTGCCAGCAGTGCCCTATATACGGGCTACACCTTC. The chain couples TRBV2 to TRBJ1-2; D not certain. This CDR3 is 12 amino acids long. V was cut by 4 bases and J by 8 bases, with 11 bases left in between. CDR1 SNHLY and CDR2 FYNNEI come from the germline V gene.

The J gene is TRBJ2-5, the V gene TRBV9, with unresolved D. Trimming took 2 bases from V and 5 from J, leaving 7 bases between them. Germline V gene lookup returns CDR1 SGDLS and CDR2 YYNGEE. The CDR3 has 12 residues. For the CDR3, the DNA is TGTGCCAGCAGCGTGAATGAGGAGACCCAGTACTTC. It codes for CASSVNEETQYF.

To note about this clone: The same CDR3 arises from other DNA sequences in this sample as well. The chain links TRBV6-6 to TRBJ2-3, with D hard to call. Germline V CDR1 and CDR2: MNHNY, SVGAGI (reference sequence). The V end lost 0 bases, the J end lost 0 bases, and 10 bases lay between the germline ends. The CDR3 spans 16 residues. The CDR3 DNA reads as TGTGCCAGCAGTTACTCGCCGGGCAGAAGCACAGATACGCAGTATTTT. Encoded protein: CASSYSPGRSTDTQYF.

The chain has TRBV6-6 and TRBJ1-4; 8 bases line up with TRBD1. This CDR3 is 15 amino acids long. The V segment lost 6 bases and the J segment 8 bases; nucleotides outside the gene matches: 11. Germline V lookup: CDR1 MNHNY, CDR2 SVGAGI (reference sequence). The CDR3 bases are TGTGCCAGCAGCCCACCTCAGGGGGCTTGGGAAAAACTGTTTTTT. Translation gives CASSPPQGAWEKLFF.